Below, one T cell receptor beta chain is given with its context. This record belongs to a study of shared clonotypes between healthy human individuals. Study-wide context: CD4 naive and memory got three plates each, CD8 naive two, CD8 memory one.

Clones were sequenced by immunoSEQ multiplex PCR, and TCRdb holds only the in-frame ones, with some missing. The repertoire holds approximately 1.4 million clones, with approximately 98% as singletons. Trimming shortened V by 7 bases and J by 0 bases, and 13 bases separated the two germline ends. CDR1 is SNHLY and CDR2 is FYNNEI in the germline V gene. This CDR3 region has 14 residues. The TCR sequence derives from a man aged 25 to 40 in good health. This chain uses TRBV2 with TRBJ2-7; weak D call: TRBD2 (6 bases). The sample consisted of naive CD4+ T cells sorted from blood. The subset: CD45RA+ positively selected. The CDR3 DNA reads TGTGCCAGCAACCTTAGCGGCTACTCCTACGAGCAGTACTTC. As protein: CASNLSGYSYEQYF.